This TCR beta chain was captured in a study of T-cell memory formation after mild COVID-19. Study summary: Clusters of TCRs were largely donor specific. Overall study findings and caveats: From day 15 to 85, contracting clones were balanced between CD4 and CD8, whereas later expanders leaned toward CD4+. Memory sampled before infection contained some responding clones, suggesting cross-reactive memory joined.

Germline loops: CDR1 MNHNY, CDR2 SVGAGI (reference sequence). The length of the CDR3 is 15 residues. V was clipped by 6 bases and J by 7 bases, with 19 bases between them. This clonotype was seen a few times. Antigen unknown. Employing constant-segment primers, 5'RACE generated TCR alpha and TCR beta cDNA libraries bearing sample barcodes and UMIs. TCRdb used MiXCR to reprocess the 5' RACE reads, holding one entry per CDR3 protein. The sample carries roughly 600,000 distinct CDR3 sequences, roughly 18% recorded once. The chain uses TRBV6-6 and TRBJ2-1; D call uncertain. This TCR came from an adult woman who had mild COVID-19 (a few samples of this study predate the infection). Cell type and time point are not known. Sequencing was performed on PBMCs or a T cell subset sorted from them (not recorded which). The CDR3 coding sequence is TGTGCCAGCAGCCTCCCGGACCTTCCCCCGAATGAGCAGTTCTTC. Translating gives CASSLPDLPPNEQFF.